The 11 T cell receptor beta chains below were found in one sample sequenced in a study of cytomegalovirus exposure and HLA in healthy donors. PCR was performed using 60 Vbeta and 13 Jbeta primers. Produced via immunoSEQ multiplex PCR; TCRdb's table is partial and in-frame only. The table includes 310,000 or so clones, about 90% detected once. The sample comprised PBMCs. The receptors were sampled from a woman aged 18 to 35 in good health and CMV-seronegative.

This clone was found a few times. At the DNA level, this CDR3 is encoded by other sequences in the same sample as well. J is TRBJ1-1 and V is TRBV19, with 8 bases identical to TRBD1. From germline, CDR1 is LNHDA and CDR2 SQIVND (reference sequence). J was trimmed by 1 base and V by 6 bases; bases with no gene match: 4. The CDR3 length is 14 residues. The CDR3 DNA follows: TGTGCCAGTAGCATTGACAGGGGGAACACTGAAGCTTTCTTT. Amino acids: CASSIDRGNTEAFF.

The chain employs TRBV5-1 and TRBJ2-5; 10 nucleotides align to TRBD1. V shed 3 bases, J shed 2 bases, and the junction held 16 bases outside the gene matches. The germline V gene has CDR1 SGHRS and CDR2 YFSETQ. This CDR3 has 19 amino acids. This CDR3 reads CASSSGQGTLIFGQETQYF. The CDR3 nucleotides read TGCGCCAGCAGCTCGGGACAGGGGACACTGATTTTCGGGCAAGAGACCCAGTACTTC.

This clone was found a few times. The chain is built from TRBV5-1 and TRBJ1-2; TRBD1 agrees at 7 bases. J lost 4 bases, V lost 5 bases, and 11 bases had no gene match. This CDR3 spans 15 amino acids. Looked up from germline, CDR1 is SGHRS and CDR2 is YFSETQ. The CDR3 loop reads CASSELQGSSYGYTF. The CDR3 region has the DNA TGCGCCAGCAGTGAGCTACAGGGGAGTTCCTATGGCTACACCTTC.

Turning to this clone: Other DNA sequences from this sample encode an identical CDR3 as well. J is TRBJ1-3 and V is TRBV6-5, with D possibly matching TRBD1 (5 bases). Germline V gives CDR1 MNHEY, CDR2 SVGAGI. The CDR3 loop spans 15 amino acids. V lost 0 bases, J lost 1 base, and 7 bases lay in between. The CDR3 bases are TGTGCCAGCAGTTACTCGGGGGGATCTGGAAACACCATATATTTT. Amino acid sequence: CASSYSGGSGNTIYF.

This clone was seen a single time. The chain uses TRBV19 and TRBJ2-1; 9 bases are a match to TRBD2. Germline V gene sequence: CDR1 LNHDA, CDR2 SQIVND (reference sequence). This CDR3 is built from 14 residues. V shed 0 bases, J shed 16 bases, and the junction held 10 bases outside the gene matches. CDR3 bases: TGTGCCAGTAGTATAGATGCTAGCGGGATCCGTTCTTTCTTC. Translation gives CASSIDASGIRSFF.

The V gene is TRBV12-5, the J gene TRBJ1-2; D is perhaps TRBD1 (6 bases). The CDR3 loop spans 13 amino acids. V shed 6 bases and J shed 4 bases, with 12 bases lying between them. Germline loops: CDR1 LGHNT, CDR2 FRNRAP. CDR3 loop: CASGEGVVYGYTF. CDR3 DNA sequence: TGTGCTAGTGGAGAGGGGGTTGTCTATGGCTACACCTTC.

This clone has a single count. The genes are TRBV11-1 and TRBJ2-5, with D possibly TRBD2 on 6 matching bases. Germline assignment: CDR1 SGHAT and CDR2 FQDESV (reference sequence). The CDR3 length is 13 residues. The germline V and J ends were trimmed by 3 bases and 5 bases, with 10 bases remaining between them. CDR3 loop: CASSLGGRETQYF. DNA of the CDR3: TGTGCCAGCAGCTTGGGGGGACGGGAGACCCAGTACTTC. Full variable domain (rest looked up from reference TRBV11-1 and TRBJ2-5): EAEVAQSPRYKITEKSQAVAFWCDPISGHATLYWYRQILGQGPELLVQFQDESVVDDSQLPKDRFSAERLKGVDSTLKIQPAELGDSAMYLCASSLGGRETQYFGPGTRLLVL.

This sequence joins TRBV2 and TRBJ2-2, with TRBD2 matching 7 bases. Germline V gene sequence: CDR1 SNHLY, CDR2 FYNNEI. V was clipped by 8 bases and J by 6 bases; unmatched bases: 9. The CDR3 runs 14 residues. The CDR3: CASELADLPGELFF. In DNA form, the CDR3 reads TGTGCCAGCGAGCTAGCGGATCTTCCCGGGGAGCTGTTTTTT.

The CDR3 DNA reads TGTGCCACCCGAACAGGGAACACTGAAGCTTTCTTT. Its translation is CATRTGNTEAFF. The gene calls are TRBV27 and TRBJ1-1; the D gene is possibly TRBD1 (5 bases). Germline values: CDR1 MNHEY, CDR2 SMNVEV (reference sequence). Trimming took off 10 bases at V and 1 base at J, with 10 bases between the two ends. This CDR3 region has 12 residues.

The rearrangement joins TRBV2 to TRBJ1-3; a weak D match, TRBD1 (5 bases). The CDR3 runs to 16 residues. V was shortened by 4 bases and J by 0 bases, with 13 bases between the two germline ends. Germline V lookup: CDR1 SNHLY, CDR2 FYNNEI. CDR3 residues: CASSATGVYSGNTIYF. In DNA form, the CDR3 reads TGTGCCAGCAGTGCTACAGGCGTCTACTCTGGAAACACCATATATTTT.

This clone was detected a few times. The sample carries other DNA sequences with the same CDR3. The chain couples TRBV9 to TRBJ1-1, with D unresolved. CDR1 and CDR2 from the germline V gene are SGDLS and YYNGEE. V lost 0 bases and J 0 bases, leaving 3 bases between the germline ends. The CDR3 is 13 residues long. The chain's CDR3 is CASSVDMNTEAFF. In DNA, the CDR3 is TGTGCCAGCAGCGTAGACATGAACACTGAAGCTTTCTTT.